The 12 T cell receptor beta chains presented below share a single source sample, sequenced in a study of a mutant IDH1 vaccine in newly diagnosed glioma. Data came from immunoSEQ multiplex PCR; TCRdb stores just in-frame clones and leaves some out. The table lists 43,000 or so clones, around 92% of them singletons. The time point was: week 35, safety follow-up. Doses of 300 ug of mutant IDH1 20-mer peptide were given with topical imiquimod. Their specific antigens are unknown. The specimen was PBMCs, collected from a glioma patient whose treatment included an IDH1 peptide vaccine. These receptor sequences come from a man aged 45-65 years with glioma.

This chain links TRBV7-9 with TRBJ1-4; 8 bases are a match to TRBD1. V gave up 2 bases and J gave up 7 bases; unmatched junction bases: 3. CDR3 length equals 14 residues. The germline V gene encodes CDR1 SEHNR and CDR2 FQNEAQ (reference sequence). The CDR3 sequence: CASSLQGAAEKLFF. Written as DNA, the CDR3 is TGTGCCAGCAGCTTACAGGGGGCGGCTGAAAAACTGTTTTTT.

The chain has TRBV10-3 and TRBJ2-5; possible D gene TRBD1, 7 bases. This CDR3 has 15 residues. Trimming shortened V by 2 bases and J by 5 bases, and 15 bases separated the two germline ends. Looked up from germline, CDR1 is ENHRY and CDR2 is SYGVKD. The CDR3 here is CAISEATGAGETQYF. CDR3 DNA sequence: TGTGCCATCAGTGAGGCAACAGGGGCGGGGGAGACCCAGTACTTC.

The chain has TRBV6-4 and TRBJ1-4; tentatively, D is TRBD1 (6 bases). Trimming took off 9 bases at V and 4 bases at J, with 15 bases between the two ends. The CDR3 extends over 14 amino acids. Germline lookup yields CDR1 MRHNA and CDR2 SNTAGT. The CDR3 sequence is CASGGHRFNEKLFF. The CDR3 nucleotides read TGTGCCAGTGGGGGACACCGTTTTAATGAAAAACTGTTTTTT.

The chain combines TRBV7-9 with TRBJ2-1, with 8 nucleotides matching TRBD2. The CDR3 extends over 17 amino acids. Trimming cost V 2 bases and J 4 bases; bases outside gene matches: 10. Per germline, CDR1 SEHNR and CDR2 FQNEAQ (reference sequence). The CDR3 sequence: CASSLPSAGGTYNEQFF. The CDR3 nucleotides read TGTGCCAGCAGCTTACCTTCGGCGGGGGGAACTTACAATGAGCAGTTCTTC.

The V and J genes are TRBV19 and TRBJ2-2; 12 bases line up with TRBD2. The germline V gene encodes CDR1 LNHDA and CDR2 SQIVND (reference sequence). V shed 4 bases and J 2 bases; nucleotides not matched to a gene: 5. There are 17 residues in the CDR3. CDR3 region: CASSTGLAGFNTGELFF. The CDR3 DNA is TGTGCCAGTAGTACAGGACTAGCGGGGTTTAACACCGGGGAGCTGTTTTTT.

A few counts support this clone. The chain recombines TRBV28 with TRBJ1-2; D might be TRBD1 (5 bases). Trimming took 5 bases from V and 4 from J, leaving 8 bases between them. CDR3 length: 12 residues. The germline CDR1 and CDR2 sequences are MDHEN and SYDVKM. The CDR3 is CASSADIYGYTF. The DNA of the CDR3 is TGTGCCAGCAGTGCGGACATCTATGGCTACACCTTC.

In DNA, the CDR3 is TGTGCCAGCAGCTCCCCGGGACAGATCTCTGGAAACACCATATATTTT. It encodes CASSSPGQISGNTIYF. V is TRBV7-2 and J is TRBJ1-3, with 7 bases matching TRBD1. J lost 0 bases, V lost 4 bases, and 6 bases had no gene match. Per germline, CDR1 SGHTA and CDR2 FQGNSA. There are 16 residues in the CDR3.

This clone was detected once. The chain recombines TRBV4-1 with TRBJ2-7; 7 nucleotides align to TRBD2. Germline CDR1 reads MGHRA; CDR2 reads YSYEKL. The V gene end was trimmed by 2 bases and the J gene end by 3 bases; junction bases not matched to a gene: 10. The CDR3 covers 16 residues. CDR3 sequence: CASSQNPSSGGYEQYF. The CDR3, as DNA: TGCGCCAGCAGCCAAAATCCCTCCTCGGGGGGCTACGAGCAGTACTTC.

The chain joins TRBV6-5 to TRBJ1-2, with D hard to call. The V and J ends lost 6 bases and 4 bases respectively, with 12 bases between them. Germline CDR1 MNHEY, CDR2 SVGAGI. This CDR3 contains 13 residues. CDR3 amino acids: CASRKNSRYGYTF. Written as DNA, the CDR3 is TGTGCCAGCAGAAAAAACTCGCGCTATGGCTACACCTTC.

This clone turned up a few times. The chain has TRBV2 and TRBJ2-5; perhaps D is TRBD1 or TRBD2 (5 bases each). V was cut by 1 base and J by 5 bases, with 14 bases left in between. CDR1 SNHLY and CDR2 FYNNEI come from the germline V gene. The length of the CDR3 is 15 residues. The CDR3 coding sequence is TGTGCCAGCAGTGAAGGGCAGGGAGATTGGGAGACCCAGTACTTC. This sequence encodes CASSEGQGDWETQYF. The variable domain in full, with the rest retrieved from reference TRBV2 and TRBJ2-5, is EPEVTQTPSHQVTQMGQEVILRCVPISNHLYFYWYRQILGQKVEFLVSFYNNEISEKSEIFDDQFSVERPDGSNFTLKIRSTKLEDSAMYFCASSEGQGDWETQYFGPGTRLLVL.

This clone was seen a single time. This chain connects TRBV7-9 to TRBJ2-3, with D perhaps matching TRBD2 (6 bases). The CDR3 is 15 amino acids. Trimming shortened V by 1 base and J by 10 bases, and 18 bases separated the two germline ends. Germline values: CDR1 SEHNR, CDR2 FQNEAQ (reference sequence). As DNA, the CDR3 is TGTGCCAGCAGCTTAGGGGGTCCCTACCCGGGGGCGCAGTATTTT. This translates into CASSLGGPYPGAQYF. The complete variable domain, with remaining parts taken from reference TRBV7-9 and TRBJ2-3, reads DTGVSQNPRHKITKRGQNVTFRCDPISEHNRLYWYRQTLGQGPEFLTYFQNEAQLEKSRLLSDRFSAERPKGSFSTLEIQRTEQGDSAMYLCASSLGGPYPGAQYFGPGTRLTVL.

The chain combines TRBV28 with TRBJ2-5; D unclear. The CDR3 has 15 amino acids. V lost 6 bases, J lost 1 base, and 15 bases lay in between. In germline, CDR1 is MDHEN, CDR2 SYDVKM. DNA of the CDR3: TGTGCCAGCAGGCTTGAGGCCCGACTCCAAGAGACCCAGTACTTC. This encodes CASRLEARLQETQYF.